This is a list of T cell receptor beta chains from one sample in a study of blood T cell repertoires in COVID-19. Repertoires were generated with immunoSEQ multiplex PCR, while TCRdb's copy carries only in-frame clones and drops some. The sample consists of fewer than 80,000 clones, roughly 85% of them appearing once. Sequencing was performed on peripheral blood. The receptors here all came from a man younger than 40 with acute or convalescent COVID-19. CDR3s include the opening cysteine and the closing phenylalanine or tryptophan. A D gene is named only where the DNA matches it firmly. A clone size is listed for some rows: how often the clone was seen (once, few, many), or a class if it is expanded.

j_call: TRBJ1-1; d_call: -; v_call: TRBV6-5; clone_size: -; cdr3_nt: TGTGCCAGCAGTAAACAGGGAATCGCGGAAGCTTTCTTT; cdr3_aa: CASSKQGIAEAFF
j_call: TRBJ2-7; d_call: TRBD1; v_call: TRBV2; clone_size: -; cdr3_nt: TGTGCCAGCAGCAGGACAGGGGGCGGCGAGCAGTACTTC; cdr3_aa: CASSRTGGGEQYF
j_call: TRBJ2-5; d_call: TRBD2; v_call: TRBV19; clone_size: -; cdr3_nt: TGTGCCAGTAGTATGGAACCGGGAGGTCGGCAAGAGACCCAGTACTTC; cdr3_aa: CASSMEPGGRQETQYF
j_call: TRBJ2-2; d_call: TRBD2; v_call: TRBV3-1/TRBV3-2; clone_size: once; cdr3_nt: TGTGCCAGCAGCCAAGAAGGTGGCGGGAGGGCTTGTTGCGAACACCGGGGAGCTGTTTTT; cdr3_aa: CASSQEGGGRACCEHRGAVF
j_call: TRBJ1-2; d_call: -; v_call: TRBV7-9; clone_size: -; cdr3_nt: TGTGCCAGCTCTGGGGGGGTCACCCACCCCTGGGGCTACACCTTC; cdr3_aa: CASSGGVTHPWGYTF
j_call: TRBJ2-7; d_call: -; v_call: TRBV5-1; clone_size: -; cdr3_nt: TGCGCCAGCAGCGGTAGAGGGGGAAGCTCCTACGAGCAGTACTTC; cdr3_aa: CASSGRGGSSYEQYF
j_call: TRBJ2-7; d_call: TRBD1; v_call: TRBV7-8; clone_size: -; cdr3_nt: TGTGCCAGCACCTCCGACAGGGTGAGGTCCGAGCAGTACTTC; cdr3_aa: CASTSDRVRSEQYF
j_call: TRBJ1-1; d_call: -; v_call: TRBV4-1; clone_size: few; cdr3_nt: TGCGCCAGCAGCTTCGGTGGCGGGGGAATATTAATGAACACTGAAGCTTTCTTT; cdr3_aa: CASSFGGGGILMNTEAFF
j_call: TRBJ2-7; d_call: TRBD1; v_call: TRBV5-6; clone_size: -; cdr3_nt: TGTGCCAGCAGCTTGGGACAGGGGTGGTACGAGCAGTACTTC; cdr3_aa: CASSLGQGWYEQYF
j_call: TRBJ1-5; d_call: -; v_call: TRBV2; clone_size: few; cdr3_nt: TGTGCCAGCAGTGAGGGCTCCTATAGCAATCAGCCCCAGCATTTT; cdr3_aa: CASSEGSYSNQPQHF
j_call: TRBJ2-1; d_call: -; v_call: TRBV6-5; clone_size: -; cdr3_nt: TGTGCCAGCAGTTACTCGACGGGACTCTCCAATGAGCAGTTCTTC; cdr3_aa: CASSYSTGLSNEQFF
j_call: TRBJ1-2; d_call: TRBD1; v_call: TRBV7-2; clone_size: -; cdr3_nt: TGTGCCAGCAGCTTACAGGGGGCGTTCTATGGCTACACCTTC; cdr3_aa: CASSLQGAFYGYTF
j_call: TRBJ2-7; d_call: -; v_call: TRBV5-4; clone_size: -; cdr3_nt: TGTGCCAGCAGCTTTATGGCCGAAGCCTACGAGCAGTACTTC; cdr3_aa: CASSFMAEAYEQYF
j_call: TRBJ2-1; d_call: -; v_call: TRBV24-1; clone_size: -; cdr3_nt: TGTGCCACCAGTGATTTCGGAGGGGCGATCAGCTCCTACAATGAGCAGTTCTTC; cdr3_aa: CATSDFGGAISSYNEQFF
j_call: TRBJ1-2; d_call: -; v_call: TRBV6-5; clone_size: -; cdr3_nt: TGTGCCAGCAGTTTAGGTTCAGGCTATGGCTACACCTTC; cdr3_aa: CASSLGSGYGYTF
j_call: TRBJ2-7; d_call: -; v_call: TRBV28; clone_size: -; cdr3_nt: TGTGCCAGCAGTCCGGGTCGAATGACCTACGAGCAGTACTTC; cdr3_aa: CASSPGRMTYEQYF
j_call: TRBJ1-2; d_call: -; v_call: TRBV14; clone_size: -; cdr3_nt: TGTGCCAGCAGCCAAGATTTTAAGGGGTTCTATGGCTACACCTTC; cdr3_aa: CASSQDFKGFYGYTF